This section outlines one T cell receptor beta chain sequence together with its context. Its antigen is unidentified. The data were taken from a study of vaccination and CD4 T cells after COVID-19. The study, taken as a whole, reports: The rise in median SARS-CoV-2-reactive clonotypes, from about 20 to 38, was not significant.

Sample treatment: approximately nine-day PBMC culture with coronavirus spike peptide pools or control peptides (ViraFEST assay). TCRs were sequenced by ViraFEST after antigen-specific T cells had been expanded with peptide pools. Patients returned positive PCR results between March and December 2020, earlier than US Alpha, Beta and Delta variants. With the Oncomine TCR Beta short-read assay, DNA from cultured CD4+ T cells was sequenced. From the PCR reads, TCRdb called clonotypes with MiXCR, one entry per CDR3 protein. The table includes about 20,000 distinct CDR3 sequences, around 50% detected once. The V and J ends lost 1 base and 8 bases respectively, with 8 bases between them. This CDR3 comprises 12 residues. CDR1 is SEHNR and CDR2 is FQNEAQ in the germline V gene (reference sequence).

Sequenced input: CD4+ T cells from blood, cultured in vitro. J is TRBJ1-2 and V is TRBV7-9; the D is unclear. The TCR originated in a human donor who had recovered from COVID-19. CDR3 in amino acids: CASSLGWEGYTF. As DNA, the CDR3 is TGTGCCAGCAGCTTAGGTTGGGAAGGCTACACCTTC.